The 26 T cell receptor beta chains presented below share a single source sample, sequenced in a study of blood T cell repertoires in COVID-19. Data came from immunoSEQ multiplex PCR; TCRdb stores just in-frame clones and leaves some out. This sample has approximately 250,000 clones, with roughly 90% found just once. The sequencing input was PBMCs or T cells enriched from blood (not recorded which). The receptors here all came from a woman in her 30s who had recovered from COVID-19.

V gene TRBV5-4 combines with J gene TRBJ1-5, with 8 bases identical to TRBD1. V lost 4 bases and J lost 1; bases outside the gene matches: 4. The CDR3 is 15 residues long. Germline V gene sequence: CDR1 SGHNT, CDR2 YYREEE (reference sequence). This CDR3 is CASSPGTGSNQPQHF. The CDR3 bases are TGTGCCAGCAGCCCCGGGACAGGCAGCAATCAGCCCCAGCATTTT.

In this sample, this clone turned up once. The J gene is TRBJ2-6, the V gene TRBV10-3; 9 bases map to TRBD1. CDR1 is ENHRY and CDR2 is SYGVKD in the germline V gene. This CDR3 is built from 16 residues. The V segment lost 10 bases and the J segment 2 bases; nucleotides outside the gene matches: 9. The CDR3: CASDPGQGAGANVLTF. The DNA for the CDR3 is TGTGCCAGCGACCCGGGACAGGGTGCTGGGGCCAACGTCCTGACTTTC.

The V and J genes are TRBV27 and TRBJ1-1; possible D gene TRBD1, 5 bases. Trimming cost V 8 bases and J 5 bases, with 12 bases left between them. The V gene's germline CDR1 is MNHEY and CDR2 SMNVEV (reference sequence). The CDR3 is 12 amino acids. The CDR3 spells CASHSGRTEAFF. CDR3 in DNA: TGTGCCAGCCATTCAGGGAGGACTGAAGCTTTCTTT.

The rearrangement links TRBV19 to TRBJ2-7; D is unresolved. The CDR3 totals 15 residues. Germline V gene lookup returns CDR1 LNHDA and CDR2 SQIVND (reference sequence). The V end was cut by 0 bases, the J end by 3 bases, with 12 bases between. The CDR3 DNA follows: TGTGCCAGTAGTATAGAGGCGGCCGGCAACTACGAGCAGTACTTC. As protein: CASSIEAAGNYEQYF. The full variable domain, with the rest looked up from reference TRBV19 and TRBJ2-7, is DGGITQSPKYLFRKEGQNVTLSCEQNLNHDAMYWYRQDPGQGLRLIYYSQIVNDFQKGDIAEGYSVSREKKESFPLTVTSAQKNPTAFYLCASSIEAAGNYEQYFGPGTRLTVT.

The rearrangement links TRBV7-2 to TRBJ2-7, with 7 positions matching TRBD2. Germline V gives CDR1 SGHTA, CDR2 FQGNSA. Losses at the gene ends were 4 bases for V and 5 bases for J; bases not matched to a gene: 14. The CDR3 extends over 16 amino acids. CDR3 nucleotide sequence: TGTGCCAGCAGCTCGATCGGTCCTGTTGCGGGGGACGAGCAGTACTTC. Amino acids: CASSSIGPVAGDEQYF. Full variable domain (missing parts from reference TRBV7-2 and TRBJ2-7): GAGVSQSPSNKVTEKGKDVELRCDPISGHTALYWYRQSLGQGLEFLIYFQGNSAPDKSGLPSDRFSAERTGGSVSTLTIQRTQQEDSAVYLCASSSIGPVAGDEQYFGPGTRLTVT.

This chain links TRBV5-8 with TRBJ1-2; the D is unclear. V lost 4 bases and J lost 3, with 10 bases in between. The CDR3 contains 13 residues. CDR1 is SGHTS, CDR2 YDEGEE, per germline. CDR3 residues: CASSLMSHYGYTF. CDR3 sequence (DNA): TGTGCCAGCAGCCTAATGAGCCACTATGGCTACACCTTC.

The J gene is TRBJ2-5, the V gene TRBV7-9, with a tentative D call TRBD2 (6 bases). Germline CDR1 and CDR2: SEHNR and FQNEAQ (reference sequence). The length of the CDR3 is 15 residues. V lost 3 bases, J lost 6 bases, and 17 bases lay in between. CDR3 nucleotide sequence: TGTGCCAGCAGCTTCTCAGCGGGTGGGGCCCAGACCCAGTACTTC. Its translation is CASSFSAGGAQTQYF.

The chain recombines TRBV5-4 with TRBJ1-2; a possible D gene is TRBD1 (5 bases). Trimming took off 6 bases at V and 4 bases at J, with 16 bases between the two ends. CDR1 is SGHNT, CDR2 YYREEE, per germline (reference sequence). The CDR3 sequence is 14 residues long. The CDR3 nucleotides read TGTGCCAGCAACAAGGTGGGGCAGGGCTATGGCTACACCTTC. It is translated as CASNKVGQGYGYTF.

CDR3 in DNA: TGTGCCAGCAGCTTAGTGGGCGGAAGGGGCACTGAAGCTTTCTTT. It encodes CASSLVGGRGTEAFF. The rearrangement joins TRBV7-9 to TRBJ1-1, with D possibly TRBD1 on 5 matching bases. Per the germline V gene, CDR1 is SEHNR and CDR2 is FQNEAQ (reference sequence). The CDR3 sequence is 15 residues long. Trimming cost V 1 base and J 4 bases, with 13 bases left between them.

The chain is built from TRBV5-4 and TRBJ2-7; TRBD2 agrees at 7 bases. The CDR3 length is 15 residues. The V gene's germline CDR1 is SGHNT and CDR2 YYREEE (reference sequence). V trimming: 3 bases; J trimming: 4 bases; junction bases outside the gene matches: 10. The CDR3 sequence: CASSSGLVEGYEQYF. The CDR3 DNA reads as TGTGCCAGCAGCTCCGGACTAGTAGAGGGTTACGAGCAGTACTTC.

The chain recombines TRBV6-5 with TRBJ2-3, with TRBD2 matching 9 bases. The germline V gene has CDR1 MNHEY and CDR2 SVGAGI. J lost 4 bases, V lost 11 bases, and 4 bases had no gene match. This CDR3 is built from 12 residues. The CDR3 DNA reads TGTGCCGGCAAGCGGGGGGCAGATACGCAGTATTTT. Its protein product is CAGKRGADTQYF.

The gene calls are TRBV5-6 and TRBJ1-2; tentative D call: TRBD1 (5 bases). V lost 5 bases and J lost 5, with 10 bases in between. The CDR3 runs to 12 residues. Germline loops: CDR1 SGHDT, CDR2 YYEEEE. The CDR3 DNA follows: TGTGCCAGCAGACAACAGGCGTATGGCTACACCTTC. Amino acids: CASRQQAYGYTF.

The V call is TRBV18, the J call TRBJ1-1; 8 bases align to TRBD1. From germline, CDR1 is KGHSH and CDR2 LQKENI. Germline trimming cut 4 bases from V and 1 base from J; bases unmatched to any gene: 2. The length of the CDR3 is 14 residues. CDR3 bases: TGTGCCAGCTCACTCGACAGGGGGAACACTGAAGCTTTCTTT. It specifies CASSLDRGNTEAFF.

V usage is TRBV27 and J usage is TRBJ2-1; D ambiguous. The germline V and J ends were trimmed by 5 bases and 7 bases, with 9 bases remaining between them. The CDR3 has 12 amino acids. Germline V gene lookup returns CDR1 MNHEY and CDR2 SMNVEV (reference sequence). In DNA, the CDR3 is TGTGCCAGCAGTCAGGTTCGGAATGAGCAGTTCTTC. Protein product: CASSQVRNEQFF.

The chain has TRBV5-1 and TRBJ2-7, with D tentatively TRBD1 (6 bases). The V and J ends lost 4 bases and 3 bases respectively, with 17 bases between them. From germline, CDR1 is SGHRS and CDR2 YFSETQ. The CDR3 has 15 amino acids. CDR3 protein: CASSPVGGSDYEQYF. CDR3 nucleotides: TGCGCCAGCAGCCCCGTAGGGGGAAGTGACTACGAGCAGTACTTC.

The chain combines TRBV7-2 with TRBJ2-3; 7 bases align to TRBD2. V was pared by 5 bases and J by 9 bases, with 11 bases of the junction left unmatched. The CDR3 runs to 14 residues. The germline gives CDR1 SGHTA, CDR2 FQGNSA. The CDR3 DNA reads as TGTGCCAGCAGCGCGCTAGCGGTTCGAGGAACGCAGTATTTT. It specifies CASSALAVRGTQYF.

The chain links TRBV24-1 to TRBJ1-2; TRBD1 might be the D (6 bases). The CDR3 length is 15 residues. Between the trimmed V and J ends, which lost 7 bases and 3 bases, there was a span of 17 bases. Germline V CDR1 and CDR2: KGHDR, SFDVKD. The CDR3 DNA sequence: TGTGCCACCAGAAGCGCAGGGGAGGGGGACTATGGCTACACCTTC. Translating gives CATRSAGEGDYGYTF.

Here the CDR3 DNA reads TGTGCCAGCAGACTAGCGGGGGTGGTTGAGCAGTTCTTC. Protein product: CASRLAGVVEQFF. The chain recombines TRBV6-5 with TRBJ2-1; 11 bases map to TRBD2. The CDR3 is 13 residues long. J gave up 9 bases and V 6 bases, and 4 bases lay outside the gene matches. Looked up from germline, CDR1 is MNHEY and CDR2 is SVGAGI.

The chain recombines TRBV18 with TRBJ1-1; TRBD1 aligns across 7 bases. Trimming at V came to 4 bases and at J to 1 base, leaving 0 bases not matched to a gene. The germline V gene encodes CDR1 KGHSH and CDR2 LQKENI. The CDR3 runs to 13 residues. The CDR3 region is CASSRTGNTEAFF. CDR3 DNA: TGTGCCAGCTCACGGACAGGGAACACTGAAGCTTTCTTT.

The rearrangement joins TRBV5-4 to TRBJ2-4, with 8 nucleotides matching TRBD2. The V gene's germline CDR1 is SGHNT and CDR2 YYREEE (reference sequence). This CDR3 contains 16 residues. Losses at the gene ends were 0 bases for V and 2 bases for J; bases not matched to a gene: 4. The CDR3 sequence: CASSLAGGRSKNIQYF. In nucleotides, the CDR3 is TGTGCCAGCAGCTTGGCAGGCGGGAGGTCCAAAAACATTCAGTACTTC.

The chain has TRBV27 and TRBJ1-1; tentative D call: TRBD1 (6 bases). Germline V lookup: CDR1 MNHEY, CDR2 SMNVEV (reference sequence). V lost 8 bases and J 0 bases, leaving 19 bases between the germline ends. The CDR3 totals 16 residues. CDR3 residues: CASGFIPTGMNTEAFF. The CDR3, as DNA: TGTGCCAGCGGCTTTATCCCGACAGGTATGAACACTGAAGCTTTCTTT.

The chain employs TRBV7-2 and TRBJ1-4, with D hard to call. CDR3 length: 15 residues. Germline V gene sequence: CDR1 SGHTA, CDR2 FQGNSA. Trimming cost V 4 bases and J 0 bases, with 9 bases left between them. This chain's CDR3 is CASSYGISTNEKLFF. CDR3 sequence (DNA): TGTGCCAGCAGCTACGGGATCTCAACTAATGAAAAACTGTTTTTT.

The CDR3 is CASSQAVNTEAFF. CDR3 nucleotide sequence: TGCGCCAGCAGCCAAGCTGTGAACACTGAAGCTTTCTTT. This sequence joins TRBV4-1 and TRBJ1-1; D ambiguous. Germline V lookup: CDR1 MGHRA, CDR2 YSYEKL. The CDR3 has 13 residues. Trimming pared 1 base from V and 0 bases from J, leaving 3 bases between.

This clone was seen only once. The J gene is TRBJ2-5, the V gene TRBV18; 7 bases are a match to TRBD1. J lost 2 bases, V lost 2 bases, and 2 bases had no gene match. CDR3 length: 14 residues. Germline V gene data show CDR1 as KGHSH and CDR2 as LQKENI. The CDR3 sequence: CASSPMGQQETQYF. The CDR3 region has the DNA TGTGCCAGCTCACCAATGGGACAGCAAGAGACCCAGTACTTC.

This chain uses TRBV27 with TRBJ2-1, with 11 bases matching TRBD2. After removal of 1 base from V and 0 bases from J, the junction contained 2 bases not matched to a gene. The germline CDR1 and CDR2 sequences are MNHEY and SMNVEV (reference sequence). The CDR3 contains 17 residues. CDR3 region: CASSLWTSGLSYNEQFF. The CDR3 DNA follows: TGTGCCAGCAGTTTATGGACTAGCGGGCTCTCCTACAATGAGCAGTTCTTC.

This chain connects TRBV9 to TRBJ2-1; 11 bases are shared with TRBD2. V was clipped by 0 bases and J by 1 base; unmatched bases: 9. The CDR3 covers 19 residues. Germline assignment: CDR1 SGDLS and CDR2 YYNGEE. CDR3 nucleotides: TGTGCCAGCAGCGTAGGAACTAGCGGGAGCCCCAGGTCCTACAATGAGCAGTTCTTC. This translates into CASSVGTSGSPRSYNEQFF.